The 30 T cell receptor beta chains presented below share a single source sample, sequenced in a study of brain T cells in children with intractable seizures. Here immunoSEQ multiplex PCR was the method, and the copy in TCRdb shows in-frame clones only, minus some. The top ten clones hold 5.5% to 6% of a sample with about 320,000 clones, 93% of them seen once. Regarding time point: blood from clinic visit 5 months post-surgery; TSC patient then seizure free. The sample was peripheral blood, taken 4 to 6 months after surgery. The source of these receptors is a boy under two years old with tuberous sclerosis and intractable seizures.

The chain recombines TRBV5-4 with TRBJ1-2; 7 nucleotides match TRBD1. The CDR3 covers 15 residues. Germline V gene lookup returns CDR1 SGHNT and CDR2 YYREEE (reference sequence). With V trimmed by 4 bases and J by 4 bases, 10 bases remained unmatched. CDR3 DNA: TGTGCCAGCAGCATATCACAGGGGAGGGGCTATGGCTACACCTTC. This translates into CASSISQGRGYGYTF.

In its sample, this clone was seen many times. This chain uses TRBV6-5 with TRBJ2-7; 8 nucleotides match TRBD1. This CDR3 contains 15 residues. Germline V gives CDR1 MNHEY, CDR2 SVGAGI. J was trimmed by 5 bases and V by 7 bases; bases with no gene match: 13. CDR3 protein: CASNRMTGAIDEQYF. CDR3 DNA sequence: TGTGCCAGCAACCGAATGACAGGGGCGATCGACGAGCAGTACTTC.

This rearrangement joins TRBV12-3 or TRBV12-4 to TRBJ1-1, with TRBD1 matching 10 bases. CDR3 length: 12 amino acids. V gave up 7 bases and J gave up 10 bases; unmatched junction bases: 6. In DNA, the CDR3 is TGTGCCAGCAATTCGGACAGGGGGGCAGCTTTCTTT. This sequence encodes CASNSDRGAAFF.

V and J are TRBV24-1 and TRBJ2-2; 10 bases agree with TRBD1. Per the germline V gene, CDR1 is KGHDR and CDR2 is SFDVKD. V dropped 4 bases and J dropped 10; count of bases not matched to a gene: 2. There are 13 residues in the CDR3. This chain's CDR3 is CATSETGGEELFF. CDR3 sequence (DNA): TGTGCCACCAGTGAGACAGGGGGCGAGGAGCTGTTTTTT.

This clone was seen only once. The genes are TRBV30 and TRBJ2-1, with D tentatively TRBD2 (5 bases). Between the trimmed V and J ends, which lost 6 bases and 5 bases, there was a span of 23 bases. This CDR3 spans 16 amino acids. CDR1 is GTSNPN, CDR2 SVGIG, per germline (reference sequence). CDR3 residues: CACRSGSTSTHNEQFF. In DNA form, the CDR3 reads TGTGCCTGTCGATCCGGGTCAACTAGTACCCACAATGAGCAGTTCTTC.

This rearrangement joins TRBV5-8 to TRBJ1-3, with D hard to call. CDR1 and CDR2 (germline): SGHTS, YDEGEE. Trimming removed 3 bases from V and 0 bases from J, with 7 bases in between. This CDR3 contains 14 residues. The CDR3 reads CASSYGASGNTIYF. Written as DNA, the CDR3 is TGTGCCAGCAGCTATGGAGCCTCTGGAAACACCATATATTTT.

The CDR3, as DNA: TGCAGTGCTGGCTTTACGGATACGCAGTATTTT. Translating it yields CSAGFTDTQYF. The J gene is TRBJ2-3, the V gene TRBV20-1; D is undetermined. Looked up from germline, CDR1 is DFQATT and CDR2 is SNEGSKA (reference sequence). Trimming pared 5 bases from V and 6 bases from J, leaving 9 bases between. The CDR3 has 11 residues.

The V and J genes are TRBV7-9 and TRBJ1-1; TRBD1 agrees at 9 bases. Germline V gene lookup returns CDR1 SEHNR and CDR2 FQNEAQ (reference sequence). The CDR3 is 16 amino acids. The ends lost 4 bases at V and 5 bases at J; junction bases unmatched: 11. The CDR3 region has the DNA TGTGCCAGCAGCTCGCCTGATTGGACAGGGGAAACTGAAGCTTTCTTT. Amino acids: CASSSPDWTGETEAFF.

This CDR3 is CASAIGTGFTDTQYF. The CDR3 DNA follows: TGTGCCAGCGCAATAGGGACAGGCTTCACAGATACGCAGTATTTT. V and J are TRBV27 and TRBJ2-3, with 8 bases identical to TRBD1. Germline assignment: CDR1 MNHEY and CDR2 SMNVEV (reference sequence). The V gene end was trimmed by 8 bases and the J gene end by 2 bases; junction bases not matched to a gene: 9. The CDR3 totals 15 residues.

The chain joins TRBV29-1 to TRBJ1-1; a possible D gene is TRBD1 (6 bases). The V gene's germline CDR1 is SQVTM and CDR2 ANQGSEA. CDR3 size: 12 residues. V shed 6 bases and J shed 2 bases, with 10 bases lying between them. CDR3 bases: TGCAGCGTCGCAGGGGTTAACACTGAAGCTTTCTTT. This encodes CSVAGVNTEAFF.

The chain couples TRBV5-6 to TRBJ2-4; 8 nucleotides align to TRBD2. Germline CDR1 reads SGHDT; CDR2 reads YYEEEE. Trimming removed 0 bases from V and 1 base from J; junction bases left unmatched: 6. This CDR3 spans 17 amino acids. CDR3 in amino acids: CASSLERGILAKNIQYF. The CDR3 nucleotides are TGTGCCAGCAGCTTGGAGCGGGGGATACTCGCCAAAAACATTCAGTACTTC.

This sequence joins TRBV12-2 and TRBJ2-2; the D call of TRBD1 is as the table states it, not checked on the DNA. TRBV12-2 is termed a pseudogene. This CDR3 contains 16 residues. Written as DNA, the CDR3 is TGTGCAAGTCGGCGCACTCCGGGACAGGCCACCGGGGAGCTGTTTTTT. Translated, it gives CASRRTPGQATGELFF.

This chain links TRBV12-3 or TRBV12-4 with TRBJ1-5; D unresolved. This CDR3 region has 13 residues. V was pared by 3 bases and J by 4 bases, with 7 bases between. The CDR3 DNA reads TGTGCCAGCAGTTTTACGCGGAATCAGCCCCAGCATTTT. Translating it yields CASSFTRNQPQHF.

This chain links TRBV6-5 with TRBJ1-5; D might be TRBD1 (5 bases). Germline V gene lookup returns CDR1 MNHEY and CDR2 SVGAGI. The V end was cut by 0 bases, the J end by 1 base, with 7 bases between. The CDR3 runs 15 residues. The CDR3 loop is CASSYSQASNQPQHF. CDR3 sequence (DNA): TGTGCCAGCAGTTACTCACAGGCCAGCAATCAGCCCCAGCATTTT.

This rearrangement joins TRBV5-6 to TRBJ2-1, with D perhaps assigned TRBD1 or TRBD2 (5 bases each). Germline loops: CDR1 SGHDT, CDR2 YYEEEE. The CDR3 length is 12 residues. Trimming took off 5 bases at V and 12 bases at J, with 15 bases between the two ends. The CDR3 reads CASRTGPKGQFF. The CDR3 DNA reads TGTGCCAGCAGAACGGGGCCCAAAGGGCAGTTCTTC.

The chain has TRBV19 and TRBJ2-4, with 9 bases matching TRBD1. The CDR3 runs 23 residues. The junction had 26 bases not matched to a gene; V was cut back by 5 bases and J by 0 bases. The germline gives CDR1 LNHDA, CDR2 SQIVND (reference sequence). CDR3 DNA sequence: TGTGCCAGTAGTCTCCGAAAGCCCAAACCGGGACAGGGTTTTCTCTTAGCCAAAAACATTCAGTACTTC. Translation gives CASSLRKPKPGQGFLLAKNIQYF.

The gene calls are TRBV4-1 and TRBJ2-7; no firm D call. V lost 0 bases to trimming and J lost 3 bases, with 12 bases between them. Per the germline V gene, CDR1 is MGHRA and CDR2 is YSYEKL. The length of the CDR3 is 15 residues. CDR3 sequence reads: CASSQDEERHYEQYF. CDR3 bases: TGCGCCAGCAGCCAAGACGAGGAGCGCCACTACGAGCAGTACTTC.

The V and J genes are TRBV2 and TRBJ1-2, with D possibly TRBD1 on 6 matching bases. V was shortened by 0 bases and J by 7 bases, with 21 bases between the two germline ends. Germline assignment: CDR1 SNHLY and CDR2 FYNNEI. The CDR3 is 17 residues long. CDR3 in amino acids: CASSEAKLRQVEAGYTF. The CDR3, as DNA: TGTGCCAGCAGTGAAGCCAAACTTAGACAGGTAGAAGCTGGCTACACCTTC.

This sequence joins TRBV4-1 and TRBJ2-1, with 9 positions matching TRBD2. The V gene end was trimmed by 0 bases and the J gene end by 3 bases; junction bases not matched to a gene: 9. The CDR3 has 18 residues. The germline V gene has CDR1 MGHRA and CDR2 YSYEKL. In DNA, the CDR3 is TGCGCCAGCAGCCAAGACATCCCCGGGACTAGCAGCTACAATGAGCAGTTCTTC. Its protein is CASSQDIPGTSSYNEQFF.

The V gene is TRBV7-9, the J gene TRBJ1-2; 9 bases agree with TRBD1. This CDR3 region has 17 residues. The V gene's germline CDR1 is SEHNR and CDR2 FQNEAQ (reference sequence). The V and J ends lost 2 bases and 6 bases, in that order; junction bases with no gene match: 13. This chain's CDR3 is CASSLPVGTGFNHGYTF. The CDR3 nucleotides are TGTGCCAGCAGCTTACCGGTCGGGACAGGGTTCAACCATGGCTACACCTTC.

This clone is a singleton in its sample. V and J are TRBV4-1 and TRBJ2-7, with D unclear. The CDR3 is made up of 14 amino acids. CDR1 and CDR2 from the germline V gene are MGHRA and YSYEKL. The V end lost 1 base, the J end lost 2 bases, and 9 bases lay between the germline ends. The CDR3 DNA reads TGCGCCAGCAGCCAAGTTGGCGGAACCTACGAGCAGTACTTC. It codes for CASSQVGGTYEQYF.

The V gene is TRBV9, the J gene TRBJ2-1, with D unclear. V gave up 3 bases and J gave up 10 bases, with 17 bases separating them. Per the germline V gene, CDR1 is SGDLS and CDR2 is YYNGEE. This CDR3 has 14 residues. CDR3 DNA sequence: TGTGCCAGCAGCGAGGCAGGCCGGGCCTTGGAGCAGTTCTTC. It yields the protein CASSEAGRALEQFF.

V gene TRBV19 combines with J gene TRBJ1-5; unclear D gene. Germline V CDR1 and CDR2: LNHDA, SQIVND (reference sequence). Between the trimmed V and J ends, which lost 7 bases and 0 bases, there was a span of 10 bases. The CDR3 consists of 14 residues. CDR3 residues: CASKGEISNQPQHF. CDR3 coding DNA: TGTGCCAGTAAAGGCGAAATTAGCAATCAGCCCCAGCATTTT.

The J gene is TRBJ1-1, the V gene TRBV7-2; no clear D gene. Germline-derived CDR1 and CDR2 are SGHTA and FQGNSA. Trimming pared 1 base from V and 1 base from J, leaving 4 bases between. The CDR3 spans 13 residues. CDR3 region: CASSLGRNTEAFF. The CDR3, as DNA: TGTGCCAGCAGCTTAGGTAGGAACACTGAAGCTTTCTTT.

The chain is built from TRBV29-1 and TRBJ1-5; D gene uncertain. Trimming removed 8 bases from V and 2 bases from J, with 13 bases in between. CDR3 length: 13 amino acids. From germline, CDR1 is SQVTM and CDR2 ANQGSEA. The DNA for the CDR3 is TGCAGCCCGCTCGGACTGTGCAATCAGCCCCAGCATTTT. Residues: CSPLGLCNQPQHF.

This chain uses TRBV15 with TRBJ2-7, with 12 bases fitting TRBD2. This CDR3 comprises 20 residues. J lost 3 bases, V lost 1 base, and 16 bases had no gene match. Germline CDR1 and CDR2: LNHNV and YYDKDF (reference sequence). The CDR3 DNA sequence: TGTGCCACCAGCAGAGGCCTAGCGGGGGGGCTCCCTCCATCTCTCTACGAGCAGTACTTC. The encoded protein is CATSRGLAGGLPPSLYEQYF.

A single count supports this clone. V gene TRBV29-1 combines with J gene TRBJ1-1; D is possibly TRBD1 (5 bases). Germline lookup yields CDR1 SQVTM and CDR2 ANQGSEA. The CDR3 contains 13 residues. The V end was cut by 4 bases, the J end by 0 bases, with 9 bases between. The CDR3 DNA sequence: TGCAGCGTTGTACAGGACTTGAACACTGAAGCTTTCTTT. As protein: CSVVQDLNTEAFF. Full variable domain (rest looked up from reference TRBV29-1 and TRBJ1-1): SAVISQKPSRDICQRGTSLTIQCQVDSQVTMMFWYRQQPGQSLTLIATANQGSEATYESGFVIDKFPISRPNLTFSTLTVSNMSPEDSSIYLCSVVQDLNTEAFFGQGTRLTVV.

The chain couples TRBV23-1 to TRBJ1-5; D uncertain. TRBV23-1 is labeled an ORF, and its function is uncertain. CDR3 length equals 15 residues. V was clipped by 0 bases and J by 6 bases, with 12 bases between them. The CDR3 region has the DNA TGCGCCAGCAGTCAATCGGAGGGCTGCGGTCAGCCCCAGCATTTT. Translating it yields CASSQSEGCGQPQHF.

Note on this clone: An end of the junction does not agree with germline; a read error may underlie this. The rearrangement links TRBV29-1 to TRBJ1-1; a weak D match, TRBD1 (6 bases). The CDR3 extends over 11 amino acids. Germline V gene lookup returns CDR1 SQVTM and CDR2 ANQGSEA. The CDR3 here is CSVEGGAEAFF. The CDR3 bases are TGCAGCGTCGAAGGGGGGGCTGAAGCTTTCTTT.

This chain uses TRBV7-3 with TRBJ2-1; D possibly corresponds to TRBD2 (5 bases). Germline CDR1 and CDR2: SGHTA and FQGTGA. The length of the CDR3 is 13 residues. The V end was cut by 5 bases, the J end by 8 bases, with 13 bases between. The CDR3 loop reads CASSNLVGDEQFF. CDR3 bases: TGTGCCAGCAGCAACCTGGTCGGGGATGAGCAGTTCTTC.